Below are 7 T cell receptor beta chains sequenced from a single sample in a study of shared clonotypes between healthy human individuals. The naive CD8 population came from CD45RO-negative cells selected for CCR7, without terminally differentiated effector memory CD45RA+ cells. Sequencing was performed with immunoSEQ multiplex PCR; in TCRdb, only in-frame clones are kept and a portion is missing. The table has 1.5 million to 2.5 million clones, roughly 94% seen once; the top ten hold roughly 1.2%. Sequencing input: naive CD8+ T cells sorted from blood. The receptors originated from a man younger than 30 in good health.

The DNA of the CDR3 is TGTGCCAGCAGCCAACTCATAGGGACAGGGCCGGGGACTGAAGCTTTCTTT. Translation: CASSQLIGTGPGTEAFF. This chain links TRBV7-3 with TRBJ1-1; 9 bases fit TRBD1. The CDR3 spans 17 residues. Per the germline V gene, CDR1 is SGHTA and CDR2 is FQGTGA. Losses at the gene ends were 5 bases for V and 5 bases for J; bases not matched to a gene: 15.

Concerning this clone itself: Other DNA sequences in this specimen translate into the identical CDR3. The chain links TRBV27 to TRBJ2-7, with D hard to call. CDR3 length equals 13 residues. Trimming removed 3 bases at V and 2 bases at J, with 8 bases between. Germline CDR1 is MNHEY and CDR2 is SMNVEV (reference sequence). The CDR3 DNA sequence: TGTGCCAGCAGTTTGGCGCGAGCCTACGAGCAGTACTTC. Amino acids: CASSLARAYEQYF.

The chain carries TRBV7-2 and TRBJ1-3, with D uncertain. The CDR3 is made up of 16 amino acids. CDR1 and CDR2 from the germline V gene are SGHTA and FQGNSA. V lost 3 bases to trimming and J lost 4 bases, with 16 bases between them. The CDR3 DNA follows: TGTGCCAGCAGCTTCCCTTGGGCCTTAGCCGGAAACACCATATATTTT. Protein sequence: CASSFPWALAGNTIYF.

The CDR3 protein is CASGHSGTGNQPQHF. In DNA form, the CDR3 reads TGTGCTAGTGGTCACTCCGGGACAGGCAATCAGCCCCAGCATTTT. V and J are TRBV12-5 and TRBJ1-5, with 7 bases identical to TRBD1. The trim removed 5 bases at V and 2 bases at J, leaving 6 bases unmatched. Germline V gene data show CDR1 as LGHNT and CDR2 as FRNRAP. This CDR3 is 15 amino acids long.

As concerns this clone: The sample has other DNA sequences that encode this CDR3 too. This chain links TRBV6-5 with TRBJ1-5; possibly TRBD1 for D (5 bases). The CDR3 sequence is 14 residues long. With 2 bases removed from V and 4 bases from J, the gap between germline ends came to 9 bases. Germline loops: CDR1 MNHEY, CDR2 SVGAGI. CDR3 bases: TGTGCCAGCAGTTACGGGGCGTCAAATCAGCCCCAGCATTTT. It specifies CASSYGASNQPQHF.

The V and J genes are TRBV9 and TRBJ2-7; D not certain. Germline loops: CDR1 SGDLS, CDR2 YYNGEE. This CDR3 contains 11 residues. The CDR3 region has the DNA TGTCCCCCGGTTGGGGTTTACGAGCAGTACTTC. Translating it yields CPPVGVYEQYF.

This sequence joins TRBV6-5 and TRBJ1-2; D not certain. Trimming removed 4 bases from V and 8 bases from J, with 17 bases in between. The CDR3 sequence is 14 residues long. The germline V gene has CDR1 MNHEY and CDR2 SVGAGI. CDR3 amino acids: CASSFLGVPEGYTF. DNA of the CDR3: TGTGCCAGCAGTTTCCTGGGAGTCCCTGAGGGCTACACCTTC.